This T cell receptor beta chain is from a study of T cell changes during pregnancy in multiple sclerosis. This CDR3 is 20 amino acids long. The junction had 14 bases not matched to a gene; V was cut back by 0 bases and J by 1 base. The germline gives CDR1 SGHRS, CDR2 YFSETQ. The data were produced by immunoSEQ multiplex PCR, yet TCRdb's version contains in-frame clones alone and is incomplete. The repertoire holds about 58,000 clones, with 93% as singletons. The TCR originated in a female donor with multiple sclerosis, enrolled in a pregnancy study. The sample was CD8+ T cells from peripheral blood mononuclear cells, taken in the second trimester of pregnancy. The chain couples TRBV5-1 to TRBJ2-7, with 12 bases aligning to TRBD2. CDR3 in DNA: TGCGCCAGCAGCTTGGTTTCTCCGGGACTAGCGGGTATGAATTCCTACGAGCAGTACTTC. This gives the protein CASSLVSPGLAGMNSYEQYF.